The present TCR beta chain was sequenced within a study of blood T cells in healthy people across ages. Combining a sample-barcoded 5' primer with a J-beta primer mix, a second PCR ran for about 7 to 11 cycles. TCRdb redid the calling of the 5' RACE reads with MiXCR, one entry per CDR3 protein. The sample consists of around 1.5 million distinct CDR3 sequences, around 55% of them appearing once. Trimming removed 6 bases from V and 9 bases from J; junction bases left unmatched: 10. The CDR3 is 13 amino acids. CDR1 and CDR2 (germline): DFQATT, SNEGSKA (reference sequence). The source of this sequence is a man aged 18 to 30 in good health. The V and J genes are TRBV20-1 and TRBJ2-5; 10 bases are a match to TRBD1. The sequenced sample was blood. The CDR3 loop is CSAGDRGRAAQYF. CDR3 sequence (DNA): TGCAGTGCAGGGGACAGGGGCCGAGCGGCCCAGTACTTC.